This passage covers 14 T cell receptor beta chains from one sample sequenced in a study of T cells in tumors after PD-1 blockade (dated by TCRdb to the late 2010s). Receptor amplification or capture employed the immunoSEQ multiplex PCR assay. TCRdb provides this immuneACCESS table in a form limited to in-frame rearrangements. Some clones are lacking; in checked studies, under half of them reflect an unresolved V gene, and why the rest are absent is not known. Across this sample there are about 19,000 clones, with approximately 84% seen only once. The ten largest clonotypes hold 25% to 30% of the sample. The sample was PBMCs, taken after anti-PD-1 therapy. All receptors derive from a human donor with advanced basal cell or squamous cell carcinoma (not recorded which).

This clone was recorded a few times. The J gene is TRBJ2-1, the V gene TRBV4-1; TRBD1 matches 8 bases. Germline values: CDR1 MGHRA, CDR2 YSYEKL. This CDR3 has 14 residues. The V and J ends lost 4 bases and 8 bases, in that order; junction bases with no gene match: 7. The CDR3: CASSPGTGTYEQFF. In DNA, the CDR3 is TGCGCCAGCAGCCCGGGGACAGGCACCTATGAGCAGTTCTTC.

The chain has TRBV5-6 and TRBJ2-5, with D perhaps assigned TRBD1 or TRBD2 (5 bases each). Germline V gene lookup returns CDR1 SGHDT and CDR2 YYEEEE. The CDR3 is made up of 13 amino acids. V lost 5 bases and J lost 2, with 10 bases in between. This chain's CDR3 is CASSPEGQETQYF. The DNA for the CDR3 is TGTGCCAGCAGTCCTGAGGGGCAAGAGACCCAGTACTTC.

The V gene is TRBV19, the J gene TRBJ2-6, with 11 bases fitting TRBD1. Germline assignment: CDR1 LNHDA and CDR2 SQIVND (reference sequence). Trimming removed 5 bases from V and 3 bases from J; junction bases left unmatched: 6. The CDR3 has 17 amino acids. DNA for the CDR3: TGTGCCAGTAGTGCACGGACAGGGGGCTTTGGGGCCAACGTCCTGACTTTC. Translated: CASSARTGGFGANVLTF.

The gene calls are TRBV2 and TRBJ2-1; a weak D match, TRBD2 (6 bases). The CDR3 loop spans 15 amino acids. Germline V gene lookup returns CDR1 SNHLY and CDR2 FYNNEI. V lost 2 bases and J lost 9, with 17 bases in between. The CDR3 sequence: CASSELEGRYGEQFF. In nucleotides, the CDR3 is TGTGCCAGCAGTGAATTGGAGGGCCGTTACGGTGAGCAGTTCTTC.

This clone was recorded once. The chain couples TRBV19 to TRBJ2-4, with no clear D. V was shortened by 7 bases and J by 3 bases, with 19 bases between the two germline ends. CDR1 is LNHDA and CDR2 is SQIVND in the germline V gene (reference sequence). This CDR3 region has 16 residues. This CDR3 reads CASIPGWAEGKNIQYF. CDR3 nucleotide sequence: TGTGCCAGTATACCCGGATGGGCGGAAGGCAAAAACATTCAGTACTTC.

This clone was found a few times. V usage is TRBV30 and J usage is TRBJ1-1; D gene ambiguous. The CDR3 sequence is 12 residues long. Germline V lookup: CDR1 GTSNPN, CDR2 SVGIG (reference sequence). Between the trimmed V and J ends, which lost 5 bases and 0 bases, there was a span of 7 bases. CDR3 sequence: CAWGPLNTEAFF. CDR3 nucleotide sequence: TGTGCCTGGGGGCCTCTGAACACTGAAGCTTTCTTT. Combining the CDR3 with reference TRBV30 and TRBJ1-1 gives the whole variable domain SQTIHQWPATLVQPVGSPLSLECTVEGTSNPNLYWYRQAAGRGLQLLFYSVGIGQISSEVPQNLSASRPQDRQFILSSKKLLLSDSGFYLCAWGPLNTEAFFGQGTRLTVV.

The V and J genes are TRBV6-5 and TRBJ1-2; possibly TRBD1 for D (5 bases). This CDR3 has 15 amino acids. Trimming removed 0 bases from V and 5 bases from J, with 13 bases in between. Germline-derived CDR1 and CDR2 are MNHEY and SVGAGI. The CDR3 region is CASSYSGERGYGYTF. The CDR3 region has the DNA TGTGCCAGCAGTTACTCGGGGGAGAGAGGGTATGGCTACACCTTC.

The chain has TRBV11-3 and TRBJ2-1, with D perhaps assigned TRBD1 or TRBD2 (5 bases each). CDR3 length: 13 amino acids. V dropped 2 bases and J dropped 10 bases, with 12 bases sitting between them. Per the germline V gene, CDR1 is SGHNT and CDR2 is YENEEA. The CDR3, as DNA: TGTGCCAGCAGCTTAAATCGGGACCGGGAGCAGTTCTTC. It encodes CASSLNRDREQFF.

The V gene is TRBV5-1, the J gene TRBJ2-7, with TRBD2 matching 7 bases. CDR1 and CDR2 (germline): SGHRS, YFSETQ. This CDR3 contains 12 residues. J lost 6 bases, V lost 5 bases, and 5 bases had no gene match. The CDR3 DNA reads as TGCGCCAGCAGGCGGGAGTACGGCGAGCAGTACTTC. Amino acids: CASRREYGEQYF.

The V call is TRBV2, the J call TRBJ1-1, with D possibly being TRBD1 (6 bases). The CDR3 runs 15 residues. The ends were cut back, 6 bases at V and 3 bases at J, with 17 bases in the middle. CDR1 and CDR2 (germline): SNHLY, FYNNEI. The CDR3: CASSLGGAGYTEAFF. The CDR3 region has the DNA TGTGCCAGCAGCCTGGGGGGGGCTGGGTACACTGAAGCTTTCTTT.

J is TRBJ2-5 and V is TRBV1. TRBV1 is a pseudogene segment. CDR3 length: 15 residues. CDR3 protein: CTSSQDEAELETQYF. The CDR3 nucleotides read TGCACCAGCAGCCAAGATGAAGCAGAGTTGGAGACCCAGTACTTC.

The V and J genes are TRBV19 and TRBJ2-3; 7 bases map to TRBD2. This CDR3 spans 13 amino acids. Germline assignment: CDR1 LNHDA and CDR2 SQIVND (reference sequence). V gave up 7 bases and J gave up 6 bases; unmatched junction bases: 7. CDR3 region: CASNRGRGDTQYF. The CDR3 DNA sequence: TGTGCCAGTAACCGGGGGAGGGGCGATACGCAGTATTTT. The variable domain in full, with the rest retrieved from reference TRBV19 and TRBJ2-3, is DGGITQSPKYLFRKEGQNVTLSCEQNLNHDAMYWYRQDPGQGLRLIYYSQIVNDFQKGDIAEGYSVSREKKESFPLTVTSAQKNPTAFYLCASNRGRGDTQYFGPGTRLTVL.

V usage is TRBV15 and J usage is TRBJ2-5; D remains ambiguous. CDR1 and CDR2 (germline): LNHNV, YYDKDF (reference sequence). This CDR3 comprises 14 residues. With 0 bases removed from V and 2 bases from J, the gap between germline ends came to 7 bases. The CDR3 nucleotides read TGTGCCACCAGCAGAGATGGTCGACAAGAGACCCAGTACTTC. Its protein is CATSRDGRQETQYF.

The chain uses TRBV5-4 and TRBJ2-2; 7 nucleotides align to TRBD2. Germline CDR1 and CDR2: SGHNT and YYREEE (reference sequence). This CDR3 has 16 amino acids. V lost 0 bases to trimming and J lost 7 bases; unmatched junction nucleotides: 9. DNA of the CDR3: TGTGCCAGCAGCTTGGTCGGGGGAGGGCCCCACGGGGAGCTGTTTTTT. It is translated as CASSLVGGGPHGELFF.